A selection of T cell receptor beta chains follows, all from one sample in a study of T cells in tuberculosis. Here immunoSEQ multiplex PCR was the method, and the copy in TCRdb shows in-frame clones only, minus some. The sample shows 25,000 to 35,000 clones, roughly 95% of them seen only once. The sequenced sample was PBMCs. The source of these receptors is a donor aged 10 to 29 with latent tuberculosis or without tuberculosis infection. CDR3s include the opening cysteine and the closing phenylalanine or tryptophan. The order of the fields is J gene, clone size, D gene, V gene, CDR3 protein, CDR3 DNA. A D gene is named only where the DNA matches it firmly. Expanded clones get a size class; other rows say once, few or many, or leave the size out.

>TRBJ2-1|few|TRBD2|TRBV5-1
CASSLAPTSGGTVYNEQFF
TGCGCCAGCAGCTTGGCCCCAACTAGCGGGGGGACCGTCTACAATGAGCAGTTCTTC
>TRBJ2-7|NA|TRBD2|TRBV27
CASSLSPSGLNYEQYF
TGTGCCAGCAGTTTATCTCCTAGCGGGTTAAATTACGAGCAGTACTTC
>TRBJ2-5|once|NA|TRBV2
CASEGATIRQTQYF
TGTGCCAGCGAGGGAGCGACGATACGACAGACCCAGTACTTC
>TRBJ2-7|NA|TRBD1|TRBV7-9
CASSPPGDRASYEQYF
TGTGCCAGCAGCCCCCCAGGCGACAGGGCCTCCTACGAGCAGTACTTC
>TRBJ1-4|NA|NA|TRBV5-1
CASSHTGSPNEKLFF
TGCGCCAGCAGCCACACCGGGAGCCCTAATGAAAAACTGTTTTTT
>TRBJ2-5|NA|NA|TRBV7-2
CASSLAGGETQYF
TGTGCCAGCAGCTTAGCCGGGGGAGAGACCCAGTACTTC
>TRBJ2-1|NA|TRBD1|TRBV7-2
CASSSQGAGNEQFF
TGTGCCAGCAGCTCCCAGGGGGCGGGGAATGAGCAGTTCTTC
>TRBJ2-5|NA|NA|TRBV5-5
CASSTRTDQETQYF
TGTGCCAGCAGTACTCGGACAGACCAAGAGACCCAGTACTTC
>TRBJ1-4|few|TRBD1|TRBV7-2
CASSLQGAATNEKLFF
TGTGCCAGCAGCTTACAGGGGGCGGCAACTAATGAAAAACTGTTTTTT
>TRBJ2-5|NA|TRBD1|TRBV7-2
CASSWTGEMETQYF
TGTGCCAGCAGTTGGACAGGGGAGATGGAGACCCAGTACTTC
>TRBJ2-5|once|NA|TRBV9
CASEVGRGSGTQYF
TGTGCCAGCGAAGTGGGGAGGGGGTCGGGGACCCAGTACTTC
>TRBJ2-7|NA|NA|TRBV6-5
CASSWSVENSYEQYF
TGTGCCAGCAGTTGGAGCGTAGAGAACTCCTACGAGCAGTACTTC
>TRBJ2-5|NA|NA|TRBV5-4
CASSLDWGGVGETQYF
TGTGCCAGCAGCTTGGACTGGGGGGGCGTCGGGGAGACCCAGTACTTC
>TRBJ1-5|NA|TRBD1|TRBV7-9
CASSLTGGNQPQHF
TGTGCCAGCAGCTTAACAGGGGGCAATCAGCCCCAGCATTTT
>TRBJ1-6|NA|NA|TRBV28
CASSLAGAGYNSPLHF
TGTGCCAGCAGTTTAGCGGGGGCGGGCTATAATTCACCCCTCCACTTT
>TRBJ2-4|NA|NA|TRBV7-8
CASSPRPGHIQYF
TGTGCCAGCAGCCCACGACCTGGGCACATTCAGTACTTC
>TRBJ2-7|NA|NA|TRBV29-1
CSVVTLTGYEQYF
TGCAGCGTTGTAACCCTGACTGGTTACGAGCAGTACTTC
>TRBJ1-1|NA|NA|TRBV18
CASSPRGAMNTEAFF
TGTGCCAGCTCACCACGGGGAGCCATGAACACTGAAGCTTTCTTT
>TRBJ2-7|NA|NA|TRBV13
CASRGSGVNYEQYF
TGTGCCAGCAGAGGTTCGGGAGTGAACTACGAGCAGTACTTC
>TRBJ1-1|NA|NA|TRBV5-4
CASSLGHRDTEAFF
TGTGCCAGCAGCTTGGGGCACAGGGACACTGAAGCTTTCTTT
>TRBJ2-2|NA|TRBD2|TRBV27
CASRPERGITNTGELFF
TGTGCCAGCCGGCCTGAGCGGGGGATAACGAACACCGGGGAGCTGTTTTTT
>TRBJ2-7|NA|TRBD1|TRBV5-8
CASSFFQQGVSEQYF
TGTGCCAGCAGCTTTTTCCAACAGGGGGTGAGCGAGCAGTACTTC
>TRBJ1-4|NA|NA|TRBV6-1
CASSAGATNEKLFF
TGTGCCAGCAGCGCAGGCGCAACTAATGAAAAACTGTTTTTT
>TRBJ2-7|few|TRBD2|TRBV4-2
CASSPHGGAYEQYF
TGTGCCAGCAGCCCACATGGGGGGGCCTACGAGCAGTACTTC
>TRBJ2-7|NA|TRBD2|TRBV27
CASSSGLAGVEQYF
TGTGCCAGCAGTTCGGGACTAGCGGGAGTCGAGCAGTACTTC
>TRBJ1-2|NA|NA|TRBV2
CASSEAGHLYGYTF
TGTGCCAGCAGTGAAGCGGGCCATCTCTATGGCTACACCTTC
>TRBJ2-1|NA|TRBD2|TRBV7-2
CASSLAYAGGSYNEQFF
TGTGCCAGCAGCTTAGCCTACGCGGGGGGGTCCTACAATGAGCAGTTCTTC
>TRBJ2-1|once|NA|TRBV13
CASSPRNEQFF
TGTGCCAGCAGCCCGAGAAATGAGCAGTTCTTC
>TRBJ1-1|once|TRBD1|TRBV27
CASRGTDMNTEAFF
TGTGCCAGCAGGGGGACAGACATGAACACTGAAGCTTTCTTT
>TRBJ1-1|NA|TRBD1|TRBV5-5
CASRITGTGNTEAFF
TGTGCCAGCAGGATTACCGGGACAGGGAACACTGAAGCTTTCTTT
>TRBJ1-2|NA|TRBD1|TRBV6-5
CASSFGDRGNYGYTF
TGTGCCAGCAGTTTCGGGGACAGGGGAAACTATGGCTACACCTTC
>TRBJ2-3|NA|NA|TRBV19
CASSIPGGPSTDTQYF
TGTGCCAGTAGTATACCAGGGGGGCCGAGCACAGATACGCAGTATTTT
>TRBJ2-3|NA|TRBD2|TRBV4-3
CASSQGRGDTQYF
TGCGCCAGCAGCCAAGGGCGGGGGGATACGCAGTATTTT
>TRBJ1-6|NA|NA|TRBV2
CASSAQGNSPLHF
TGTGCCAGCAGTGCACAGGGAAATTCACCCCTCCACTTT
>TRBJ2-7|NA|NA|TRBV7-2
CASSLQRGSQYF
TGTGCCAGCAGTTTGCAAAGGGGATCGCAGTACTTC
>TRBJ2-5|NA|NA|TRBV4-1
CASSQALVPQETQYF
TGCGCCAGCAGCCAAGCGCTAGTTCCCCAAGAGACCCAGTACTTC
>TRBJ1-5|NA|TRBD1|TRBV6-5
CASGQGAVQPQHF
TGTGCCAGTGGGCAGGGGGCTGTTCAGCCCCAGCATTTT
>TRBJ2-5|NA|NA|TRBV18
CASSPRLSETQYF
TGTGCCAGCTCCCCCCGGTTATCAGAGACCCAGTACTTC
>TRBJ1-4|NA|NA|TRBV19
CASSLAATNEKLFF
TGTGCCAGTAGTTTAGCTGCAACTAATGAAAAACTGTTTTTT
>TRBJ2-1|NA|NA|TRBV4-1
CASSQEGLAPNEQFF
TGCGCCAGCAGCCAAGAGGGCCTAGCTCCCAATGAGCAGTTCTTC
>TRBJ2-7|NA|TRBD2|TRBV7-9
CASSPGTSSYEQYF
TGTGCCAGCAGCCCCGGGACTAGCTCCTACGAGCAGTACTTC
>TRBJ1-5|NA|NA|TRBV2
CASRSGSVQPQHF
TGTGCCAGCAGGTCGGGGTCGGTTCAGCCCCAGCATTTT
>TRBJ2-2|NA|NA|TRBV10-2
CASTLQTGELFF
TGCGCCTCAACATTACAAACCGGGGAGCTGTTTTTT
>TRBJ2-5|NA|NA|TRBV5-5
CASSFFTVQETQYF
TGTGCCAGCAGCTTCTTTACAGTTCAAGAGACCCAGTACTTC
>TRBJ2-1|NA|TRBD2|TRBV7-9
CASSLDSGSTLEQFF
TGTGCCAGCAGCTTAGATAGCGGGAGCACTCTTGAGCAGTTCTTC
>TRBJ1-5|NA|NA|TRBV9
CARSLGGGGANQPQHF
TGTGCCCGCAGCCTAGGGGGTGGGGGGGCCAATCAGCCCCAGCATTTT
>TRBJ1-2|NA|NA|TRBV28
CASSSDYGYTF
TGTGCCAGCAGTTCCGACTATGGCTACACCTTC
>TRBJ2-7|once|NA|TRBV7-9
CASSLQGVRDEQYF
TGTGCCAGCAGCCTACAGGGAGTAAGGGACGAGCAGTACTTC
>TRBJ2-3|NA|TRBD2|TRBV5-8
CASSLESASGSADTQYF
TGTGCCAGCAGCTTGGAATCCGCTAGCGGGAGTGCAGATACGCAGTATTTT
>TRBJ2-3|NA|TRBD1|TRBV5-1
CASRGTGGSTDTQYF
TGCGCCAGCAGAGGGACAGGGGGATCCACAGATACGCAGTATTTT
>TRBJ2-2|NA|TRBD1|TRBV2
CASGSGTDTGELFF
TGTGCCAGCGGATCCGGGACAGACACCGGGGAGCTGTTTTTT
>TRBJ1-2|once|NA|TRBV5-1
CASSLLTNYGYTF
TGCGCCAGCAGCTTACTCACTAACTATGGCTACACCTTC